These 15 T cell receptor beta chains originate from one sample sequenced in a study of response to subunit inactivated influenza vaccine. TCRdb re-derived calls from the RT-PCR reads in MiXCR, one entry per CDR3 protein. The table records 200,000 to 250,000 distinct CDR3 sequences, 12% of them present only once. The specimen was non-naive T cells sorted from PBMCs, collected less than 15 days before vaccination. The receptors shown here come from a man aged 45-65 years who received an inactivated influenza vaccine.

The DNA of the CDR3 is TGTGCCATCAGTGAGGGGGACAGGTCCCATCAGCCCCAGCATTTT. Amino acids: CAISEGDRSHQPQHF. J is TRBJ1-5 and V is TRBV10-3; 8 nucleotides match TRBD1. CDR3 length: 15 amino acids. V lost 2 bases, J lost 5 bases, and 5 bases stayed unmatched. In germline, CDR1 is ENHRY, CDR2 SYGVKD.

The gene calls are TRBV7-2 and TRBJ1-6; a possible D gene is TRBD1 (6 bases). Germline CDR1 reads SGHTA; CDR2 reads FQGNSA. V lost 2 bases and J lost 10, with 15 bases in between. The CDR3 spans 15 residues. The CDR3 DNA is TGTGCCAGCAGCTTATTGGTACAGGGAACATCACCCCTCCACTTT. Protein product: CASSLLVQGTSPLHF.

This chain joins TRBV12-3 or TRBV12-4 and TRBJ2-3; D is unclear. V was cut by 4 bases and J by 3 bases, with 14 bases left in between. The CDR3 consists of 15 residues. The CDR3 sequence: CASSSRTEGTDTQYF. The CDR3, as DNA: TGTGCCAGCAGTTCACGGACGGAAGGGACAGATACGCAGTATTTT.

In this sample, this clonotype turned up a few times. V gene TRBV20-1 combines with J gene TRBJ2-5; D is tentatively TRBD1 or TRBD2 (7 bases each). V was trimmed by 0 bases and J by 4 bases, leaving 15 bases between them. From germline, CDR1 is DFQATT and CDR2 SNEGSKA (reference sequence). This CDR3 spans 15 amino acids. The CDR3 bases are TGCAGTGCTAGAGACATGGGCAGGGGGGGAGAGACCCAGTACTTC. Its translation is CSARDMGRGGETQYF.

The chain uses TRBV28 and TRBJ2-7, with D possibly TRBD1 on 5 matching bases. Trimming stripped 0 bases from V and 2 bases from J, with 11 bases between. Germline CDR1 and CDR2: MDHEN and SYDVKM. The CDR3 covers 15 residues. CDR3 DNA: TGTGCCAGCAGTTTATGGGACACCAATCCCTACGAGCAGTACTTC. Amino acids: CASSLWDTNPYEQYF.

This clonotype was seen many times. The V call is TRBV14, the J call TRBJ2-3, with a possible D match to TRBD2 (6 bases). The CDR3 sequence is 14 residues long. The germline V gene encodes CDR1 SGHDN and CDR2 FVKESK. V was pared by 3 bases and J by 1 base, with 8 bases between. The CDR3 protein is CASSQGLRTDTQYF. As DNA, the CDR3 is TGTGCCAGCAGCCAGGGACTTCGCACAGATACGCAGTATTTT.

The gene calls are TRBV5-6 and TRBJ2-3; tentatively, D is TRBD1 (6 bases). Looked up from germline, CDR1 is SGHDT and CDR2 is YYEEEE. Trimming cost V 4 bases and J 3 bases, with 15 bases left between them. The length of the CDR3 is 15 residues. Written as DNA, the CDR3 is TGTGCCAGCAGCCAGATACAGGGATGGACAGATACGCAGTATTTT. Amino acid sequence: CASSQIQGWTDTQYF. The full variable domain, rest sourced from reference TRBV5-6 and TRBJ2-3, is DAGVTQSPTHLIKTRGQQVTLRCSPKSGHDTVSWYQQALGQGPQFIFQYYEEEERQRGNFPDRFSGHQFPNYSSELNVNALLLGDSALYLCASSQIQGWTDTQYFGPGTRLTVL.

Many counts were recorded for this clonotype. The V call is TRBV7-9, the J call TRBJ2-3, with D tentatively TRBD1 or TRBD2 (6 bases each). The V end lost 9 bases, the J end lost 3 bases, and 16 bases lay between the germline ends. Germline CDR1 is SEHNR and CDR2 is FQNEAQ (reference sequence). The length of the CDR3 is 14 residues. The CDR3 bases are TGTGCCAGTACCTCGGGGGCCCAGACAGATACGCAGTATTTT. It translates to CASTSGAQTDTQYF.

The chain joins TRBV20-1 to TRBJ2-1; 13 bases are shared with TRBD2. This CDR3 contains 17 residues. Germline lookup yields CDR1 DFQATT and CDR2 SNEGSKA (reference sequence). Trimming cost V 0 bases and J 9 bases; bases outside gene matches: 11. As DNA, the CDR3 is TGCAGTGCTAGAGATTGGGCTGGACTAGCGGGAGTTCGTGAGCAGTTCTTC. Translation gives CSARDWAGLAGVREQFF.

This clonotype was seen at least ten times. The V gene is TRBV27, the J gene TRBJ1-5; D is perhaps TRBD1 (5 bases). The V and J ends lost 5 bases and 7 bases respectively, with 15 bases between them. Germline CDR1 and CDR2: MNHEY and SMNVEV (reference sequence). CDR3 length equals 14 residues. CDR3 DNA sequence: TGTGCCAGCAGTCCTTTAGGGGCCTACCAGCCCCAGCATTTT. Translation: CASSPLGAYQPQHF.

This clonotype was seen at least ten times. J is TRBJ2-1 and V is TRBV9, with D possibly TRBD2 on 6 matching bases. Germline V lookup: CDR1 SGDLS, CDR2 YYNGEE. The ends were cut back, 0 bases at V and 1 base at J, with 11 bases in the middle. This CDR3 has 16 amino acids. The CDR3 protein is CASSVDSGASYNEQFF. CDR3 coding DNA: TGTGCCAGCAGCGTAGATTCGGGAGCGTCCTACAATGAGCAGTTCTTC.

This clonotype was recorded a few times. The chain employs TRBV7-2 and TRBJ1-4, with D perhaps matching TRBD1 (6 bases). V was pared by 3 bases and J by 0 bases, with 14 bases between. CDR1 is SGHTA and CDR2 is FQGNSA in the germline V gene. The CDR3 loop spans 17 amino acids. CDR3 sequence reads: CASSLQGRTSTNEKLFF. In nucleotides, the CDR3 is TGTGCCAGCAGCTTGCAGGGGAGGACCTCAACTAATGAAAAACTGTTTTTT. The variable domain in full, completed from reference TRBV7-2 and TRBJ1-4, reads GAGVSQSPSNKVTEKGKDVELRCDPISGHTALYWYRQSLGQGLEFLIYFQGNSAPDKSGLPSDRFSAERTGGSVSTLTIQRTQQEDSAVYLCASSLQGRTSTNEKLFFGSGTQLSVL.

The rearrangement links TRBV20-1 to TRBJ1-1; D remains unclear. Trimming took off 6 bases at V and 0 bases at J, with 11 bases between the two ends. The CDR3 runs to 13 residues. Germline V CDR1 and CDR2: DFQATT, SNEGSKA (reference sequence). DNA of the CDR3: TGCAGTGCAGACGACGGAATGAACACTGAAGCTTTCTTT. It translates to CSADDGMNTEAFF.

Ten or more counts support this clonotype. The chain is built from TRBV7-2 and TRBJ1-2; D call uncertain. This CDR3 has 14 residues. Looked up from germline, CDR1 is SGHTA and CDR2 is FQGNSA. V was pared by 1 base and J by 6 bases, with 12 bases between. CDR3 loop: CASSLGPSPDGYTF. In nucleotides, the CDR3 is TGTGCCAGCAGCTTAGGTCCCAGTCCGGATGGCTACACCTTC.

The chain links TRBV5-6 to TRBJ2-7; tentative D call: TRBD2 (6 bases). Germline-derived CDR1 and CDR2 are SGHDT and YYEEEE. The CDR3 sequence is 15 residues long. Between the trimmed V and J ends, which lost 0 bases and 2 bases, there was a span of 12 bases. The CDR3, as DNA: TGTGCCAGCAGCTTGGGACCGGGAGCGGCCTACGAGCAGTACTTC. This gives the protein CASSLGPGAAYEQYF.